In its sample, the clone carrying this T cell receptor (beta chain) was seen a few times. This sample was taken from a study of early T cells in non-severe SARS-CoV-2 infection. Across the whole study: Sequencing was performed on bulk RNA from unsorted whole blood, leaving chains unpaired.

TCRdb analysed the 5' RACE reads with MiXCR anew, one entry per CDR3 protein. Altogether tens of thousands of distinct CDR3 sequences are present, roughly 10% being singletons, with the ten largest covering about 5.4%. Germline assignment: CDR1 KGHSH and CDR2 LQKENI. With 0 bases removed from V and 5 bases from J, the gap between germline ends came to 8 bases. CDR3 length: 13 amino acids. V is TRBV18 and J is TRBJ2-7; D gene ambiguous. This specimen was whole blood, taken at baseline. The source of this sequence is an adult who was a healthcare worker with PCR-confirmed SARS-CoV-2 infection or an uninfected control (not recorded which). CDR3 loop: CASSPPISHEQYF. The CDR3 DNA reads TGTGCCAGCTCACCACCGATATCCCACGAGCAGTACTTC.